This T cell receptor beta chain was sequenced for a study of T cells in women clearing cervical HPV infection. Trimming cost V 6 bases and J 7 bases, with 9 bases left between them. The V gene's germline CDR1 is DFQATT and CDR2 SNEGSKA (reference sequence). The CDR3 has 10 amino acids. About this clone itself: The read terminates 3 residues before the CDR3 end, so the remaining end is supplied by the germline J gene.

Measured with immunoSEQ multiplex PCR; TCRdb has only the in-frame clones, and not every one. The sample table sets out fewer than 40,000 clones. The genes are TRBV20-1 and TRBJ1-1; D is uncertain. The receptor's source is a woman between 18 and 69 years old with a cervical HPV16 infection that either progressed to CIN3+ or cleared (not recorded which). Input material: blood buffy coat. The CDR3 protein is CSALVYEAFF. CDR3 bases read: TGCAGTGCGTTAGTTTATGAA.